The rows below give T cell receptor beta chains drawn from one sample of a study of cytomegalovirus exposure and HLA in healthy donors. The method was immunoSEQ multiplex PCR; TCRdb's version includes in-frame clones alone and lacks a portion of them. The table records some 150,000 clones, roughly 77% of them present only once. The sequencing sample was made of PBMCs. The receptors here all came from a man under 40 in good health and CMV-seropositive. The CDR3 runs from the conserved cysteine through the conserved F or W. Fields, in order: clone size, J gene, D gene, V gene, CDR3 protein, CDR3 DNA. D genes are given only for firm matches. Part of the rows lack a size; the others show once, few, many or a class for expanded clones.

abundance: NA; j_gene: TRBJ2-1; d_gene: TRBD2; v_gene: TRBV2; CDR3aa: CASRQLAGGYNEQFF; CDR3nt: TGTGCCAGCAGACAACTAGCGGGAGGCTACAATGAGCAGTTCTTC
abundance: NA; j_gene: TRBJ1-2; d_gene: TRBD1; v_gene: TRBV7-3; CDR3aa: CASSLWTGDGYTF; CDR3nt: TGTGCCAGCAGCCTATGGACAGGAGATGGCTACACCTTC
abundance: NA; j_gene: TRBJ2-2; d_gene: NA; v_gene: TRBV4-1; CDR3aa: CASSPYTANTGELFF; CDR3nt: TGCGCCAGCAGCCCGTACACCGCGAACACCGGGGAGCTGTTTTTT
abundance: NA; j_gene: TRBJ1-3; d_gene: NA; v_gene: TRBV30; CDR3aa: CAWSDIYTIYF; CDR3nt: TGTGCCTGGAGTGACATTTACACCATATATTTT
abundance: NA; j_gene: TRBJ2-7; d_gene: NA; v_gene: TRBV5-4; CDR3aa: CASSLGGEQYF; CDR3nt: TGTGCCAGCAGCCTAGGGGGCGAGCAGTACTTC
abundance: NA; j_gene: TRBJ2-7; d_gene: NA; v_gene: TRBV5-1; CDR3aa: CASSFDIAYGEQYF; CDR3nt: TGCGCCAGCAGCTTTGACATCGCGTACGGAGAGCAGTACTTC
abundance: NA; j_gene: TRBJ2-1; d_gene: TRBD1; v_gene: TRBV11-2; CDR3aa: CASSSGTGGSYNEQFF; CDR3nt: TGTGCCAGCAGCAGCGGGACAGGGGGCTCCTACAATGAGCAGTTCTTC
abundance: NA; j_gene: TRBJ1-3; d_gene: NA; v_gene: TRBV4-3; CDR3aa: CASSQVASGNTIYF; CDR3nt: TGCGCCAGCAGCCAGGTGGCCTCTGGAAACACCATATATTTT
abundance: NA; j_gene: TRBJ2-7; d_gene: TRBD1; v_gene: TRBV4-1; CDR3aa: CASSLMGGTGAHEQYF; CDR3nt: TGCGCCAGCAGCCTCATGGGGGGGACAGGGGCCCACGAGCAGTACTTC
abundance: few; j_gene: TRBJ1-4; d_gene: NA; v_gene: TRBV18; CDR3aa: CASSPPRSTNEKLFF; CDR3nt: TGTGCCAGCTCACCACCGAGATCAACTAATGAAAAACTGTTTTTT
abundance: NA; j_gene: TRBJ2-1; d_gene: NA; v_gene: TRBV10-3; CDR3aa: CAISESQRSTYNEQFF; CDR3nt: TGTGCCATCAGTGAGTCGCAGCGGAGTACCTACAATGAGCAGTTCTTC
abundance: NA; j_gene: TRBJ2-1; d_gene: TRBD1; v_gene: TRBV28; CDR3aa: CASSTMDREQFF; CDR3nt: TGTGCCAGCAGTACCATGGACAGGGAGCAGTTCTTC
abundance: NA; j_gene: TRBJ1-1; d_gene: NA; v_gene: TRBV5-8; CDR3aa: CASGLGWANTEAFF; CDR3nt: TGTGCCAGCGGCTTGGGATGGGCGAACACTGAAGCTTTCTTT
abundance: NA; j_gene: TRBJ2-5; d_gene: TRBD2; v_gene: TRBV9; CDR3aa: CASSPRGAQETQYF; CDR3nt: TGTGCCAGCAGCCCGCGGGGGGCTCAAGAGACCCAGTACTTC
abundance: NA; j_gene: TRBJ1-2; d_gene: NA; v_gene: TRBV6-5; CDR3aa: CASSYSGRPDGYTF; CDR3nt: TGTGCCAGCAGTTACTCGGGCAGGCCAGATGGCTACACCTTC
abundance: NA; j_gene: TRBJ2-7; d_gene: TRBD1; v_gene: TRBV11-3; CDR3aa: CASSTSGTGGNEQYF; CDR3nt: TGTGCCAGCAGCACCTCCGGGACAGGGGGTAACGAGCAGTACTTC
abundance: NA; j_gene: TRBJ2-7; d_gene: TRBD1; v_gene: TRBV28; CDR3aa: CASSFNSLWDRFYEQYF; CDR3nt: TGTGCCAGCAGTTTTAATAGTCTTTGGGACAGGTTTTACGAGCAGTACTTC
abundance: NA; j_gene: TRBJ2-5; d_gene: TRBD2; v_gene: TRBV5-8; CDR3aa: CASSSRTGGDETQYF; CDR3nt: TGTGCCAGCAGCTCGCGGACGGGGGGTGACGAGACCCAGTACTTC
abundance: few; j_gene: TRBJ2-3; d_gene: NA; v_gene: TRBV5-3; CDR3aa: CARSAPGDYTDTQYF; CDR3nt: TGTGCCAGAAGCGCCCCGGGAGACTACACAGATACGCAGTATTTT
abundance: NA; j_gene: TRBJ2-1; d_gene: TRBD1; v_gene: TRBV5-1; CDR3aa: CASSRDRGVDEQFF; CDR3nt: TGCGCCAGCAGCCGGGACAGGGGAGTAGATGAGCAGTTCTTC
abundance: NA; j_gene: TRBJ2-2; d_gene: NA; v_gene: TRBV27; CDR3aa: CASSPSGSGELFF; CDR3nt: TGTGCCAGCAGTCCGTCGGGTTCCGGGGAGCTGTTTTTT
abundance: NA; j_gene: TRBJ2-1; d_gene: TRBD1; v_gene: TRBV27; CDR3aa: CASSLQGANNEQFF; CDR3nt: TGTGCCAGCAGTCTACAGGGGGCTAACAATGAGCAGTTCTTC
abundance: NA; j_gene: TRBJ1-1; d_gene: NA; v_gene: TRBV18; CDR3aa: CASSRTDEAFF; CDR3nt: TGTGCCAGCTCCCGGACAGATGAAGCTTTCTTT
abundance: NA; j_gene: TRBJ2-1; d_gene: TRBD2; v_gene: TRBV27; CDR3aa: CASSSLSGGHYNEQFF; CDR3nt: TGTGCCAGCAGTTCCCTCTCGGGGGGGCATTACAATGAGCAGTTCTTC
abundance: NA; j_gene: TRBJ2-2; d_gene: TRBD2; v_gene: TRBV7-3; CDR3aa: CASSLAGESGELFF; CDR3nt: TGTGCCAGCAGCTTAGCGGGGGAGTCCGGGGAGCTGTTTTTT
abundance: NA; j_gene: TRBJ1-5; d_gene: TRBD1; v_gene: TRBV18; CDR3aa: CASSPTGGAGNQPQHF; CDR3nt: TGTGCCAGCTCACCGACAGGGGGCGCAGGCAATCAGCCCCAGCATTTT
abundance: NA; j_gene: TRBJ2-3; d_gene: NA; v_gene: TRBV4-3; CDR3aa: CASSQRGVGTDTQYF; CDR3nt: TGCGCCAGCAGCCAACGAGGTGTCGGCACAGATACGCAGTATTTT
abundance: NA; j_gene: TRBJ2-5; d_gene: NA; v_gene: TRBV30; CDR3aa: CAWSVRRAETQYF; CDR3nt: TGTGCCTGGAGTGTCCGGAGAGCGGAGACCCAGTACTTC
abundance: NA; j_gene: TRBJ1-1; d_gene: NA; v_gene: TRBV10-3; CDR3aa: CAISESAFRTEAFF; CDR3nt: TGTGCCATCAGTGAGTCGGCCTTCAGGACTGAAGCTTTCTTT
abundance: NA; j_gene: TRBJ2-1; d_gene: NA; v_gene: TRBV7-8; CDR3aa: CATGTGEGNEQFF; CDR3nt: TGTGCCACTGGGACGGGAGAGGGGAATGAGCAGTTCTTC
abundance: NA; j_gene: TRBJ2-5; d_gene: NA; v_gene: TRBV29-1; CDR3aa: CSGRVLQETQYF; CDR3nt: TGCAGCGGACGGGTGTTACAAGAGACCCAGTACTTC
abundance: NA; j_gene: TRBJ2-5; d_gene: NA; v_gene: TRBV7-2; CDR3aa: CASSSGTRRETQYF; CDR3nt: TGTGCCAGCAGCTCGGGGACAAGGAGAGAGACCCAGTACTTC
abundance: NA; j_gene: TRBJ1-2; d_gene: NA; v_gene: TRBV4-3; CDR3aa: CASSASQTVNYGYTF; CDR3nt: TGCGCCAGCAGCGCGAGCCAGACAGTGAACTATGGCTACACCTTC
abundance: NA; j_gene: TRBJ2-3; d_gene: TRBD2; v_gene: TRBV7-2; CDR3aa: CASSFLSGGRTDTQYF; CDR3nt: TGTGCCAGCAGCTTTCTAAGCGGGGGAAGAACAGATACGCAGTATTTT
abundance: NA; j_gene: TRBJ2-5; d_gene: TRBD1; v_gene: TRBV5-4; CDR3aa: CASSRDREETQYF; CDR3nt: TGTGCCAGCAGTCGGGACAGGGAAGAGACCCAGTACTTC
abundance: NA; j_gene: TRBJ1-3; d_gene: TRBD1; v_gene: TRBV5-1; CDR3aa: CASSWTGTGGNTIYF; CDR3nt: TGCGCCAGCAGCTGGACAGGGACTGGTGGAAACACCATATATTTT
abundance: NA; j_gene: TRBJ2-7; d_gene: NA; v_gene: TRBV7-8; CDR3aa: CASSKTGYEQYF; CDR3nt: TGTGCCAGCAGCAAGACGGGTTACGAGCAGTACTTC